A selection of T cell receptor beta chains follows, all from one sample in a study of shared T cell receptors in the human thymus. The assay was immunoSEQ multiplex PCR, and TCRdb's table has in-frame clones only and misses some. The table has about 380,000 clones, 95% seen once; the top ten hold approximately 0.018%. The sequenced sample consisted of thymocytes. The receptors shown here come from a human donor. The CDR3 runs from the conserved cysteine through the conserved F or W. D genes are given only for firm matches.

TRBV19	TRBD1	TRBJ2-2	CASSPGQGRTGELFF
TRBV4-3	-	TRBJ1-2	CASSQDLERTRRGYTF
TRBV19	-	TRBJ2-3	CASSMEVLTDTQYF
TRBV4-2	TRBD2	TRBJ2-7	CASSQREDESYEQYF
TRBV27	-	TRBJ1-3	CASRDGHSAGNTIYF
TRBV28	TRBD1	TRBJ2-7	CASSFRQGASYEQYF
TRBV29-1	-	TRBJ1-1	CSVPDILNTEAFF
TRBV11-2	-	TRBJ2-3	CASSLNSFAQYF
TRBV27	TRBD1	TRBJ2-6	CASSTRDRGTGANVLTF
TRBV5-6	TRBD1	TRBJ1-4	CASSPDRGREEKLFF